A single sample gave rise to the 22 T cell receptor beta chains below, sequenced in a study of T cells in Graves' hyperthyroidism and ophthalmopathy (dated by TCRdb to about 2019). Libraries were constructed by multiplex PCR. TCRdb names Illumina HiSeq 2000 as the instrument used. The TCR beta CDR3 regions were amplified from the RNA transcripts. The first round of RT-PCR for the TCR CDR3 was performed with the HTBI primer set and the Qiagen OneStep RT-PCR kit. TCRdb itself trimmed the public reads at Q25 with fastp, ran MiXCR and retained productive beta chains. A single entry per CDR3 protein holds the most common genes and DNA from its merged rows. In all, the sample holds 500,000 to 650,000 distinct CDR3 sequences, and more than 15% of those were seen once. Roughly 15% of the sample is taken by the ten largest. The specimen sequenced was blood. Receptors originate from a woman younger than 35 with Graves' ophthalmopathy.

This clonotype was counted ten times or more. J is TRBJ1-5 and V is TRBV2; a weak D match, TRBD1 (6 bases). Trimming took off 6 bases at V and 4 bases at J, with 10 bases between the two ends. The CDR3 runs to 13 residues. CDR1 and CDR2 from the germline V gene are SNHLY and FYNNEI. CDR3 nucleotide sequence: TGTGCCAGCAGAAACAGGGTAAATCAGCCCCAGCATTTT. The encoded protein is CASRNRVNQPQHF.

Ten or more counts support this clonotype. The rearrangement links TRBV5-1 to TRBJ2-2; D is possibly TRBD1 (8 bases). V was pared by 4 bases and J by 4 bases, with 14 bases between. The CDR3 is made up of 15 amino acids. Germline loops: CDR1 SGHRS, CDR2 YFSETQ. The CDR3 protein is CASSPDREGTGELFF. CDR3 in DNA: TGCGCCAGCAGCCCGGACAGGGAGGGCACCGGGGAGCTGTTTTTT.

Only a few counts were recorded for this clonotype. J is TRBJ2-7 and V is TRBV30, with no clear D. Germline CDR1 and CDR2: GTSNPN and SVGIG (reference sequence). Trimming stripped 5 bases from V and 6 bases from J, with 8 bases between. The CDR3 runs 10 residues. CDR3 in amino acids: CAWGDGEQYF. CDR3 nucleotide sequence: TGTGCCTGGGGCGACGGCGAGCAGTACTTC.

The table lists this clonotype with many counts. The rearrangement links TRBV20-1 to TRBJ1-1; TRBD1 might be the D (5 bases). V dropped 5 bases and J dropped 6 bases, with 16 bases sitting between them. Germline values: CDR1 DFQATT, CDR2 SNEGSKA (reference sequence). There are 13 residues in the CDR3. The CDR3 region has the DNA TGCAGTGCTTGGGACTCCGCCCGTTCTGAAGCTTTCTTT. The encoded protein is CSAWDSARSEAFF.

The chain couples TRBV5-4 to TRBJ1-2, with TRBD1 as a possible D gene (5 bases). CDR1 is SGHNT and CDR2 is YYREEE in the germline V gene (reference sequence). CDR3 length equals 15 residues. The V gene lost 2 bases and the J gene lost 3 bases, with 14 bases spanning the gap. This CDR3 is CASSFPRGDHYGYTF. CDR3 nucleotides: TGTGCCAGCAGCTTTCCTCGGGGGGATCACTATGGCTACACCTTC. Using reference TRBV5-4 and TRBJ1-2 for the parts outside the CDR3, the full variable domain is ETGVTQSPTHLIKTRGQQVTLRCSSQSGHNTVSWYQQALGQGPQFIFQYYREEENGRGNFPPRFSGLQFPNYSSELNVNALELDDSALYLCASSFPRGDHYGYTFGSGTRLTVV.

In its sample, this clonotype was seen a few times. The gene calls are TRBV28 and TRBJ2-4; possibly TRBD1 or TRBD2 for D (5 bases each). CDR1 is MDHEN, CDR2 SYDVKM, per germline. The CDR3 length is 12 residues. V lost 8 bases to trimming and J lost 9 bases, with 14 bases between them. In nucleotides, the CDR3 is TGTGCCAGCCGTCCGGGACGGGGCATTCAGTACTTC. Amino acids: CASRPGRGIQYF. The variable domain in full, completed from reference TRBV28 and TRBJ2-4, reads DVKVTQSSRYLVKRTGEKVFLECVQDMDHENMFWYRQDPGLGLRLIYFSYDVKMKEKGDIPEGYSVSREKKERFSLILESASTNQTSMYLCASRPGRGIQYFGAGTRLSVL.

The V call is TRBV7-9, the J call TRBJ1-1, with 7 bases that match TRBD1. CDR3 size: 17 residues. CDR1 is SEHNR, CDR2 FQNEAQ, per germline (reference sequence). V shed 5 bases and J 4 bases; nucleotides not matched to a gene: 16. This chain's CDR3 is CASSRPDREVGSTEAFF. CDR3 bases: TGTGCCAGCAGCCGTCCCGACAGGGAGGTAGGGAGCACTGAAGCTTTCTTT.

This clonotype has at least ten counts. This chain uses TRBV28 with TRBJ1-3; D gene unclear. Germline V lookup: CDR1 MDHEN, CDR2 SYDVKM. The CDR3 length is 14 residues. V was trimmed by 5 bases and J by 4 bases, leaving 12 bases between them. The CDR3 spells CASSLRGGGNTIYF. As DNA, the CDR3 is TGTGCCAGCAGTCTCAGAGGTGGAGGAAACACCATATATTTT.

This chain joins TRBV10-2 and TRBJ1-1, with D tentatively TRBD1 (6 bases). This CDR3 has 13 amino acids. V was cut by 2 bases and J by 6 bases, with 10 bases left in between. Per the germline V gene, CDR1 is WSHSY and CDR2 is SAAADI. The CDR3 DNA follows: TGCGCCAGCAGTGAGCGGTCAGGGGCTGAAGCTTTCTTT. Its protein product is CASSERSGAEAFF.

CDR3 sequence reads: CASSSRTGSQKLFF. The CDR3 DNA is TGTGCCAGTAGTTCCCGGACCGGCAGCCAAAAACTGTTTTTT. The genes are TRBV19 and TRBJ1-4, with D hard to call. Germline-derived CDR1 and CDR2 are LNHDA and SQIVND (reference sequence). V lost 5 bases to trimming and J lost 9 bases, with 16 bases between them. The CDR3 loop spans 14 amino acids. Complete variable domain (other parts from reference TRBV19 and TRBJ1-4): DGGITQSPKYLFRKEGQNVTLSCEQNLNHDAMYWYRQDPGQGLRLIYYSQIVNDFQKGDIAEGYSVSREKKESFPLTVTSAQKNPTAFYLCASSSRTGSQKLFFGSGTQLSVL.

This chain links TRBV7-2 with TRBJ1-6; a weak D match, TRBD1 (5 bases). Germline lookup yields CDR1 SGHTA and CDR2 FQGNSA. Deletions cut 5 bases from V and 7 bases from J, with 15 bases between. CDR3 length equals 15 residues. The CDR3 sequence is CASSLLGDLNSPLHF. CDR3 in DNA: TGTGCCAGCAGCCTTTTGGGGGACTTGAATTCACCCCTCCACTTT.

Points on this clonotype: A much larger clone differs from this one at a single base, so this may be a read error. The V call is TRBV19, the J call TRBJ2-1; 11 nucleotides align to TRBD1. Germline V gives CDR1 LNHDA, CDR2 SQIVND (reference sequence). The CDR3 spans 15 residues. J was trimmed by 3 bases and V by 3 bases; bases with no gene match: 1. CDR3 protein: CASSMGQGGYNEQFF. CDR3 coding DNA: TGTGCCAGTAGTATGGGACAGGGGGGCTACAATGAGCAGTTCTTC. The full variable domain, in which reference TRBV19 and TRBJ2-1 provide the parts outside the CDR3, is DGGITQSPKYLFRKEGQNVTLSCEQNLNHDAMYWYRQDPGQGLRLIYYSQIVNDFQKGDIAEGYSVSREKKESFPLTVTSAQKNPTAFYLCASSMGQGGYNEQFFGPGTRLTVL.

This clonotype appeared a few times. The chain has TRBV27 and TRBJ2-7; perhaps D is TRBD1 or TRBD2 (5 bases each). V lost 6 bases to trimming and J lost 1 base, with 13 bases between them. Per the germline V gene, CDR1 is MNHEY and CDR2 is SMNVEV (reference sequence). There are 14 residues in the CDR3. The CDR3 DNA is TGTGCCAGCAGCCTCAGGGACCCATCCTACGAGCAGTACTTC. It yields the protein CASSLRDPSYEQYF.

This clonotype was counted ten times or more. The genes are TRBV7-9 and TRBJ2-7, with 11 bases matching TRBD2. This CDR3 is built from 13 residues. CDR1 and CDR2 from the germline V gene are SEHNR and FQNEAQ (reference sequence). The V segment lost 5 bases and the J segment 4 bases; nucleotides outside the gene matches: 1. CDR3 amino acids: CASSGLAGYEQYF. Here the CDR3 DNA reads TGTGCCAGCAGCGGACTAGCGGGTTACGAGCAGTACTTC. Using reference TRBV7-9 and TRBJ2-7 for the parts outside the CDR3, the full variable domain is DTGVSQNPRHKITKRGQNVTFRCDPISEHNRLYWYRQTLGQGPEFLTYFQNEAQLEKSRLLSDRFSAERPKGSFSTLEIQRTEQGDSAMYLCASSGLAGYEQYFGPGTRLTVT.

This clonotype has at least ten counts. This rearrangement joins TRBV7-2 to TRBJ1-4; 8 bases align to TRBD1. This CDR3 is built from 14 residues. Germline CDR1 reads SGHTA; CDR2 reads FQGNSA. Trimming removed 3 bases from V and 6 bases from J; junction bases left unmatched: 3. The DNA for the CDR3 is TGTGCCAGCAGCTTGACAGGGGAGGATGAAAAACTGTTTTTT. This gives the protein CASSLTGEDEKLFF.

This clonotype was recorded a few times. This may come from a read error, since a much larger clone is one base off. This chain joins TRBV6-6 and TRBJ1-1, with TRBD1 as a possible D gene (6 bases). The germline V and J ends were trimmed by 0 bases and 5 bases, with 7 bases remaining between them. Germline loops: CDR1 MNHNY, CDR2 SVGAGI (reference sequence). The CDR3 is made up of 13 amino acids. Written as DNA, the CDR3 is TGTGCCAGCAGTTACTCGCAGGGGACTGAAGCTTTCTTT. Translated, it gives CASSYSQGTEAFF.

This clonotype has only a few counts. The chain has TRBV20-1 and TRBJ2-1; 10 nucleotides agree with TRBD2. The CDR3 contains 15 residues. V gave up 0 bases and J gave up 7 bases; unmatched junction bases: 6. Germline V gene sequence: CDR1 DFQATT, CDR2 SNEGSKA (reference sequence). The CDR3 here is CSARDPSGRINEQFF. CDR3 coding DNA: TGCAGTGCTAGAGATCCTAGCGGGAGAATAAATGAGCAGTTCTTC.

This clonotype was counted between two and nine times. The V and J genes are TRBV3-1 and TRBJ1-1; TRBD1 matches 7 bases. The CDR3 covers 15 residues. Germline CDR1 is LGHDT and CDR2 is YNNKEL (reference sequence). V shed 4 bases, J shed 0 bases, and the junction held 5 bases outside the gene matches. The CDR3 DNA follows: TGTGCCAGCAGCCGAGCCGGGACAGTGAACACTGAAGCTTTCTTT. It specifies CASSRAGTVNTEAFF.

This clonotype has a count of ten or more. This rearrangement joins TRBV28 to TRBJ2-7; 10 nucleotides align to TRBD1. The CDR3 has 15 residues. Germline V gene sequence: CDR1 MDHEN, CDR2 SYDVKM. V was clipped by 5 bases and J by 0 bases; unmatched bases: 4. The CDR3 loop reads CASSPRTGGSYEQYF. In nucleotides, the CDR3 is TGTGCCAGCAGTCCCCGGACAGGGGGCTCCTACGAGCAGTACTTC.

This clonotype was seen more than once but under ten times. J is TRBJ2-1 and V is TRBV11-3; D call uncertain. This CDR3 has 16 residues. Germline-derived CDR1 and CDR2 are SGHNT and YENEEA. V lost 6 bases and J 2 bases, leaving 17 bases between the germline ends. The CDR3 region is CASSRSWTDTYNEQFF. CDR3 sequence (DNA): TGTGCCAGCAGTAGATCGTGGACGGATACCTACAATGAGCAGTTCTTC.

The chain uses TRBV6-1 and TRBJ1-1; 7 bases agree with TRBD1. The CDR3 is made up of 14 amino acids. Per the germline V gene, CDR1 is MNHNS and CDR2 is SASEGT. The V gene end was trimmed by 3 bases and the J gene end by 7 bases; junction bases not matched to a gene: 8. The CDR3 loop is CASSDEYRGYEAFF. In DNA form, the CDR3 reads TGTGCCAGCAGTGATGAGTACAGGGGTTATGAAGCTTTCTTT.

The chain couples TRBV18 to TRBJ1-1; 9 bases match TRBD1. The ends lost 6 bases at V and 4 bases at J; junction bases unmatched: 6. This CDR3 comprises 14 residues. Germline lookup yields CDR1 KGHSH and CDR2 LQKENI. The CDR3 protein is CASSTQGAGTEAFF. CDR3 DNA: TGTGCCAGCTCGACACAGGGGGCCGGCACTGAAGCTTTCTTT. The whole variable domain, filled in from reference TRBV18 and TRBJ1-1, reads NAGVMQNPRHLVRRRGQEARLRCSPMKGHSHVYWYRQLPEEGLKFMVYLQKENIIDESGMPKERFSAEFPKEGPSILRIQQVVRGDSAAYFCASSTQGAGTEAFFGQGTRLTVV.